This T cell receptor beta chain originates from a study of read filtering for tumor transcriptome and immune sequencing. The wider study: IR-seq gave about 3.5 to 11 million TCR reads per sample; RNA-seq gave about 75 to 1,400.

This clonotype showed up just a few times. One end of the junction is discordant with germline, which a read error may explain. Sampling of bone marrow took place during active disease in every patient. The CDR3 contains 13 residues. In germline, CDR1 is SQVTM, CDR2 ANQGSEA. This library used roughly 370 ng RNA and molecular barcoded adaptors spanning alpha/delta and beta/gamma chains. MiXCR was run by TCRdb on the reads, yielding one entry per CDR3 protein. There are over 45,000 distinct CDR3 sequences in the sample; less than 25% occur only once, and roughly 17% lies in the top ten. Sequencing was carried out using a population of CD138-negative cells sorted from bone marrow. The chain carries TRBV29-1 and TRBJ2-3, with TRBD1 matching 9 bases. The sequence was obtained from a donor at least 40 years old with multiple myeloma. The CDR3: CSVKETGGHTQYF. In DNA, the CDR3 is TGCAGCGTTAAAGAGACAGGGGGACATACGCAGTATTTT.